What follows are 13 T cell receptor beta chains derived from one specimen sequenced in a study of T cell repertoires in cytomegalovirus infection. Antigen specificity for these receptors is unknown. Via MiXCR, TCRdb re-called the reads, giving one row per CDR3 protein. The repertoire includes roughly 800,000 distinct CDR3 sequences, 29% of them detected once, and about an eighth sits in the top ten. Sequences were derived from cultured CD8+ T cells from PBMCs, sampled from culture after CMV antigen stimulation. The origin of the receptors is a human donor in good health (CMV status not recorded). Some clones in this sample may be carry-over from other donors' samples.

The chain employs TRBV12-3 or TRBV12-4 and TRBJ1-1; a possible D gene is TRBD1 (5 bases). V gave up 3 bases and J gave up 1 base, with 9 bases separating them. This CDR3 is built from 14 residues. The CDR3 spells CASSFSRANTEAFF. The CDR3 nucleotides read TGTGCCAGCAGTTTTAGCAGGGCGAACACTGAAGCTTTCTTT.

This clonotype appeared a few times. This sequence joins TRBV7-3 and TRBJ2-3; D remains ambiguous. This CDR3 is built from 16 residues. V was pared by 5 bases and J by 1 base, with 16 bases between. Germline loops: CDR1 SGHTA, CDR2 FQGTGA. The CDR3 loop is CASSLSRAPRTDTQYF. For the CDR3, the DNA is TGTGCCAGCAGCCTCTCGCGAGCGCCCCGCACAGATACGCAGTATTTT. Together with reference TRBV7-3 and TRBJ2-3, the CDR3 gives the full variable domain: GAGVSQTPSNKVTEKGKYVELRCDPISGHTALYWYRQSLGQGPEFLIYFQGTGAADDSGLPNDRFFAVRPEGSVSTLKIQRTERGDSAVYLCASSLSRAPRTDTQYFGPGTRLTVL.

The chain uses TRBV27 and TRBJ2-7; 12 bases map to TRBD2. Losses at the gene ends were 6 bases for V and 1 base for J; bases not matched to a gene: 7. The CDR3 is 16 amino acids. The germline CDR1 and CDR2 sequences are MNHEY and SMNVEV (reference sequence). The CDR3 spells CASSFTGTSGSYEQYF. The CDR3 nucleotides are TGTGCCAGCAGCTTCACCGGGACTAGCGGGTCCTACGAGCAGTACTTC.

This clonotype was observed a handful of times. The chain uses TRBV6-2 or TRBV6-3 and TRBJ1-1, with D uncertain. Germline CDR1 is MNHEY and CDR2 is SVGEGT. The ends were cut back, 5 bases at V and 1 base at J, with 11 bases in the middle. This CDR3 is built from 14 residues. The DNA for the CDR3 is TGTGCCAGCAGTCCCGGATCAGAGAACACTGAAGCTTTCTTT. This gives the protein CASSPGSENTEAFF.

The V call is TRBV6-6, the J call TRBJ1-5; the D gene is possibly TRBD1 (5 bases). Germline V gives CDR1 MNHNY, CDR2 SVGAGI (reference sequence). Trimming cost V 5 bases and J 2 bases, with 13 bases left between them. The CDR3 has 15 amino acids. CDR3 loop: CASSDWGPGNQPQHF. For the CDR3, the DNA is TGTGCCAGCAGTGACTGGGGCCCGGGCAATCAGCCCCAGCATTTT.

As for this clonotype: This may stem from a read error, because a much larger clone lies one nucleotide away. The V gene is TRBV6-6, the J gene TRBJ2-7; no firm D call. In germline, CDR1 is MNHNY, CDR2 SVGAGI (reference sequence). This CDR3 is built from 15 residues. CDR3 DNA: TGTGCCAGCAGTTTCATTGCGGACGATAACCACGAGCAGTGCTTC. It is translated as CASSFIADDNHEQCF.

This clonotype appeared a few times. V and J are TRBV12-5 and TRBJ1-1, with D uncertain. Germline V lookup: CDR1 LGHNT, CDR2 FRNRAP. V lost 7 bases, J lost 3 bases, and 9 bases lay in between. CDR3 length: 12 amino acids. The CDR3 is CASAQMDTEAFF. The CDR3 DNA sequence: TGTGCTAGTGCCCAGATGGACACTGAAGCTTTCTTT.

The J gene is TRBJ2-7, the V gene TRBV12-3 or TRBV12-4; 7 bases are a match to TRBD2. The CDR3 is 14 amino acids. With 4 bases clipped from V and 3 bases from J, the junction kept 6 bases outside the gene matches. CDR3 DNA: TGTGCCAGCAGTTCGGGGGGACCGGGCTACGAGCAGTACTTC. It is translated as CASSSGGPGYEQYF.

The chain joins TRBV6-6 to TRBJ2-7; D gene unclear. The germline gives CDR1 MNHNY, CDR2 SVGAGI (reference sequence). The V end was cut by 5 bases, the J end by 4 bases, with 18 bases between. This CDR3 has 15 residues. CDR3 nucleotides: TGTGCCAGCAGTATACGGACGGAAAGTTATTACGAGCAGTACTTC. It is translated as CASSIRTESYYEQYF.

This clonotype was observed a handful of times. The rearrangement joins TRBV27 to TRBJ2-5; 9 nucleotides match TRBD2. CDR1 is MNHEY and CDR2 is SMNVEV in the germline V gene (reference sequence). The CDR3 has 16 residues. The V and J ends lost 7 bases and 4 bases, in that order; junction bases with no gene match: 13. The CDR3 protein is CASIQQAGGPGETQYF. The CDR3 bases are TGTGCCAGCATTCAGCAGGCGGGGGGGCCTGGAGAGACCCAGTACTTC.

The gene calls are TRBV4-1 and TRBJ2-7; either TRBD1 or TRBD2 may supply D (5 bases each). The germline gives CDR1 MGHRA, CDR2 YSYEKL. There are 15 residues in the CDR3. The ends were cut back, 3 bases at V and 4 bases at J, with 16 bases in the middle. CDR3 nucleotide sequence: TGCGCCAGCAGCCAGGAGCCCGGGACCGCATACGAGCAGTACGTC. Amino acids: CASSQEPGTAYEQYV.

V is TRBV27 and J is TRBJ2-3, with D possibly matching TRBD2 (5 bases). Germline V CDR1 and CDR2: MNHEY, SMNVEV (reference sequence). This CDR3 has 15 residues. V lost 6 bases and J lost 5, with 18 bases in between. CDR3: CASSPRAGRGDTQYF. The CDR3 DNA reads TGTGCCAGCAGCCCCCGGGCAGGTCGGGGAGATACGCAGTATTTT.

This clonotype came up many times. V usage is TRBV6-2 or TRBV6-3 and J usage is TRBJ2-2; D might be TRBD2 (5 bases). Germline V gene sequence: CDR1 MNHEY, CDR2 SVGEGT. The V end lost 6 bases, the J end lost 4 bases, and 9 bases lay between the germline ends. The CDR3 totals 13 residues. In DNA form, the CDR3 reads TGTGCCAGCAGCCCCACTAGCACCGGGGAGCTGTTTTTT. It yields the protein CASSPTSTGELFF.